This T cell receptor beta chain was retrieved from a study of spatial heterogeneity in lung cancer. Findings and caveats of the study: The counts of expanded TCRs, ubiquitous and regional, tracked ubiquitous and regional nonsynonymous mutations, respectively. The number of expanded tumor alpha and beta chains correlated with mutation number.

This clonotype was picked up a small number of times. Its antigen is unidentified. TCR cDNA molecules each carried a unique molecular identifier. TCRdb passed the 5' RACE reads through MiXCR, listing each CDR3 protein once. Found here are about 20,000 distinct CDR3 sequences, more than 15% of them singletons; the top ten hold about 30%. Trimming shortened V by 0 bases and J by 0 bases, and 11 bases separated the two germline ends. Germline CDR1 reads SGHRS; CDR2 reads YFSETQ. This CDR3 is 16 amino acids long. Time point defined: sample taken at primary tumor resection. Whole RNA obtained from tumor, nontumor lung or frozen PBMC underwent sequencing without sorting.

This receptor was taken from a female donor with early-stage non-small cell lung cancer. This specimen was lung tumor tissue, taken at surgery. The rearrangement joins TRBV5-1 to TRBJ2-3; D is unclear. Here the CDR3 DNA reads TGCGCCAGCAGCTTGGATTGGGCAGTGAGCACAGATACGCAGTATTTT. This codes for CASSLDWAVSTDTQYF.